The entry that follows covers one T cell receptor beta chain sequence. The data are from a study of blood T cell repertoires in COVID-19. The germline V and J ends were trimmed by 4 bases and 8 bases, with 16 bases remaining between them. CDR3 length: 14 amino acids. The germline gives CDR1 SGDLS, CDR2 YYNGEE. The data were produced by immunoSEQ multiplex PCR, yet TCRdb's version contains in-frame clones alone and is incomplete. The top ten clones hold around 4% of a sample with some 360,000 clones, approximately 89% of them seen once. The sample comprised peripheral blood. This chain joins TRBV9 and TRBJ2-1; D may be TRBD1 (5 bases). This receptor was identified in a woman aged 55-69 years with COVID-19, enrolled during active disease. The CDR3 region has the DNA TGTGCCAGCAGCCGACGGGCAGGGCCAGATGAGCAGTTCTTC. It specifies CASSRRAGPDEQFF.